This T cell receptor (beta chain) was recorded in a study of blood T cell repertoires in COVID-19. Looking at the study overall: There were acute and convalescent COVID-19 samples, and they came from the United States, Italy and Spain. Sample material is recorded as cDNA or gDNA derived from T cells, B-cell-depleted T cells, or PBMCs.

Per the authors' pipeline: Reference gene primers were amplified, and this amplification served to estimate nucleated cell counts. The method was immunoSEQ multiplex PCR; TCRdb's version includes in-frame clones alone and lacks a portion of them. V and J calls and clone size are those listed in that table; D and trimming were worked out from the DNA. The data hold 90,000 to 120,000 clones, with approximately 88% observed a single time. Germline V gene lookup returns CDR1 MNHEY and CDR2 SMNVEV (reference sequence). V was cut by 3 bases and J by 3 bases, with 8 bases left in between. The CDR3 runs to 13 residues.

The chain links TRBV27 to TRBJ2-5; no firm D call. The clonotype was recovered from a woman aged 55-75 years with acute or convalescent COVID-19. Sequenced input: peripheral blood. The DNA of the CDR3 is TGTGCCAGCAGTTTTTGGGCCGAAGAGACCCAGTACTTC. Protein: CASSFWAEETQYF.